The rows below give T cell receptor beta chains drawn from one sample of a study of Graves' ophthalmopathy and Graves' hyperthyroidism. TCRdb itself ran the multiplex PCR reads through MiXCR, one entry per CDR3 protein. The repertoire consists of roughly 420,000 distinct CDR3 sequences, with around a fifth occurring once and the leading ten covering around 3%. The material sequenced was peripheral blood. The receptors come from a young woman with stable Graves' hyperthyroidism. The CDR3 runs from the conserved cysteine through the conserved F or W. Clone size is not always given. Where it is, it says once, few, many or a class for expanded clones.

many,TRBJ2-7,TRBV12-3/TRBV12-4,CASSLWRGEQYF
many,TRBJ2-1,TRBV12-3/TRBV12-4,CASSQGLAGGNEQFF
NA,TRBJ2-7,TRBV11-1,CASSIGTGGDYEQYF
many,TRBJ2-5,TRBV6-5,CASSSVRVAGREETQYF
NA,TRBJ1-1,TRBV18,CASSPPKGDTEAFF
many,TRBJ1-5,TRBV6-2/TRBV6-3,CASSPAQGALQPQHF
once,TRBJ2-7,TRBV12-3/TRBV12-4,CASSFGTENEQYF
NA,TRBJ1-1,TRBV27,CASSSPGGAGLSTEVFF
NA,TRBJ2-7,TRBV6-2/TRBV6-3,CASATWDPAYEQYF
NA,TRBJ2-5,TRBV28,CASKQRTGKETQYF
many,TRBJ1-1,TRBV2,CASSTTLMNTEAFF
many,TRBJ2-7,TRBV28,CASSSSTGTGLEQYF
NA,TRBJ2-7,TRBV27,CASSAWAGVIYEQYF
many,TRBJ2-5,TRBV7-6,CASRGQGGEETQYF
NA,TRBJ2-7,TRBV6-2/TRBV6-3,CASSYTPGLAVYEQYF
many,TRBJ2-5,TRBV28,CASSLHLSTGGVWETQYF
many,TRBJ1-2,TRBV7-8,CASSPGQGHYGYTF
NA,TRBJ1-2,TRBV11-1,CASSLVWAEGGYGYTF
NA,TRBJ1-2,TRBV5-4,CASSFMTGPYGYTF
many,TRBJ2-7,TRBV7-2,CASSTGAGYEQYF
few,TRBJ2-5,TRBV6-2/TRBV6-3,CASGLAPLQETQYF
many,TRBJ1-5,TRBV15,CATSRDPDQPQHF
many,TRBJ1-1,TRBV28,CASSLGRRNTEAFF
few,TRBJ2-5,TRBV6-2/TRBV6-3,CASSSPTAQAF
few,TRBJ2-3,TRBV25-1,CASSELGDSTGSGRTDTQYF
many,TRBJ2-7,TRBV6-4,CASSEGERGEQYF
NA,TRBJ2-7,TRBV6-1,CASSPPRGTDLREQYF
NA,TRBJ1-5,TRBV6-4,CASSVLGQGVARYSNQPQHF
NA,TRBJ1-1,TRBV3-1,CASSPSGGLFAEAFF
many,TRBJ1-5,TRBV29-1,CSVGTGLSNQPQHF
few,TRBJ2-7,TRBV6-2/TRBV6-3,CASSYSVVDGRYEQYF
many,TRBJ1-6,TRBV5-1,CASRGTAGLSPLHF
many,TRBJ2-2,TRBV5-1,CASSFGTIRTGELFF
many,TRBJ1-1,TRBV27,CASSLGPQVGTEAFF
many,TRBJ2-7,TRBV6-2/TRBV6-3,CASRRGGTYEQYF
many,TRBJ2-7,TRBV7-9,CASSLWWQAGTGGEQYF
many,TRBJ1-6,TRBV12-3/TRBV12-4,CASTRTGGYSPLHF
many,TRBJ2-4,TRBV7-2,CASSLPGRGAKNIQYF
many,TRBJ1-2,TRBV11-1,CASSLRAGQRLRGGYTF
many,TRBJ2-5,TRBV12-3/TRBV12-4,CASSLMTKQETQYF